Given below is one T cell receptor beta chain in context. A read error is likely, as this CDR3 ends without the conserved phenylalanine or tryptophan. This sample's time point: persistent/refractory GD, antithyroid drugs over 5 years with positive TRAb. Generation of the TCR library employed RNA extracted from PBMCs. Diagnosing Graves' disease relied on the American Thyroid Association guidelines. The data derive from a study of regulatory T cells in long-lasting Graves disease. Germline CDR1 is SNHLY and CDR2 is FYNNEI. V lost 3 bases, J lost 8 bases, and 8 bases lay in between. The CDR3 contains 12 residues. With iRepertoire HTBI primers and Arm-PCR of CDR3 regions, TCR beta libraries were built. MiXCR, applied by TCRdb to the multiplex PCR reads, yields one record per CDR3 protein. Of hundreds of thousands of distinct CDR3 sequences listed, under 25% are singletons.

This chain uses TRBV2 with TRBJ2-1, with D uncertain. This TCR derives from a female donor with Graves disease. The sample in question was peripheral blood mononuclear cells (PBMCs), obtained when the disease was refractory, from a patient treated with antithyroid drugs. The CDR3 DNA reads TGTGCCAGCAGTGAGAAGGGTGATGAGCAGTTCTCC. Translating it yields CASSEKGDEQFS.